The following is a T cell receptor beta chain sequence with its context. It may be a read error: a sequence one base away is much more abundant. This record comes from a study of T cell repertoires in cytomegalovirus infection. The CDR3 sequence is 14 residues long. The V gene's germline CDR1 is LNHDA and CDR2 SQIVND (reference sequence). Using its own MiXCR run on the reads, TCRdb lists one record per CDR3 protein. The sample contains about 740,000 distinct CDR3 sequences, 35% to 45% of which appear only once. This clonotype originated in a human donor in good health (CMV status not recorded). Some clones in this sample may be carry-over from other donors' samples. This chain uses TRBV19 with TRBJ1-1, with 7 nucleotides matching TRBD1. What was sequenced was PBMCs. CDR3 loop: CAISVDRANTEAFF. In DNA, the CDR3 is TGTGCCATTAGTGTTGACAGGGCGAACACTGAAGCTTTCTTT.